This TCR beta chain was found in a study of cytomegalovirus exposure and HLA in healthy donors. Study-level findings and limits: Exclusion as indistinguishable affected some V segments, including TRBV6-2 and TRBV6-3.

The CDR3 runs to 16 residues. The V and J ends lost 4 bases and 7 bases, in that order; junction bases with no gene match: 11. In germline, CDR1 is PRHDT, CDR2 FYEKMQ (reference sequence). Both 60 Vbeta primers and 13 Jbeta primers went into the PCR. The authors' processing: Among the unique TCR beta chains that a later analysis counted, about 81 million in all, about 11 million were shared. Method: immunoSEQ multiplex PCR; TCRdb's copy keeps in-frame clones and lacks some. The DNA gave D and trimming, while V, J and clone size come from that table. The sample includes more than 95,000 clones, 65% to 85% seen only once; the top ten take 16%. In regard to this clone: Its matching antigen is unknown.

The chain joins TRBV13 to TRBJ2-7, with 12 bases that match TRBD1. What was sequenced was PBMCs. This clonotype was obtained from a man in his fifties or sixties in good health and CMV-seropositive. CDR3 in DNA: TGTGCCAGCAGCTCGGGGCCGGGACAGGGGGCATGGGAGCAGTACTTC. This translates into CASSSGPGQGAWEQYF.